Listed here is a single T cell receptor (beta chain). Its antigen is unidentified. The data originate from a study of OX40 agonist ivuxolimab in advanced cancers. Study-level results: Expanded peripheral T cells had an undetermined antigen specificity. Compared with others, partial responders at 0.1-3.0 mg/kg displayed clonal expansion among the lowest.

V shed 1 base and J shed 0 bases, with 10 bases lying between them. Germline CDR1 and CDR2: SGHAT and FQNNGV. This CDR3 contains 15 residues. TCRdb keeps only in-frame clones here, not all; method: immunoSEQ multiplex PCR. The sample contains about 93,000 clones, approximately 90% of which appear only once. The V and J genes are TRBV11-2 and TRBJ2-7; D not certain. The TCR was taken from an adult with an advanced solid tumor such as melanoma, head and neck, liver or kidney cancer. The sequencing here drew on CD4+ or CD8+ T cells sorted from blood, taken in a trial of the OX40 agonist ivuxolimab. CDR3 DNA: TGTGCCAGCAGCTTAGTGCCAGGTTCCTCCTACGAGCAGTACTTC. This sequence encodes CASSLVPGSSYEQYF.